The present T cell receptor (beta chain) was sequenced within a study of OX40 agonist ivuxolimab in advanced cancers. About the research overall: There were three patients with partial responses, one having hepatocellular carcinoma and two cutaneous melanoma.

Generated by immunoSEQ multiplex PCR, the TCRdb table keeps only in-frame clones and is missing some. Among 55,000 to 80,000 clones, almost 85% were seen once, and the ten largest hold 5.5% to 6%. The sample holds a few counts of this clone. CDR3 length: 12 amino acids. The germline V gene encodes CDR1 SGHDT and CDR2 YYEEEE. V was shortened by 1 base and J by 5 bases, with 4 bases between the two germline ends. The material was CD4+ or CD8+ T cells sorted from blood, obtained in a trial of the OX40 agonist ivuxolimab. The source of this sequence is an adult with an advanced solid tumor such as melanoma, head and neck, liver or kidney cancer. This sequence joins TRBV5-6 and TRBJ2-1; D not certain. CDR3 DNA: TGTGCCAGCAGCTTGAAAGACAATGAGCAGTTCTTC. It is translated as CASSLKDNEQFF.